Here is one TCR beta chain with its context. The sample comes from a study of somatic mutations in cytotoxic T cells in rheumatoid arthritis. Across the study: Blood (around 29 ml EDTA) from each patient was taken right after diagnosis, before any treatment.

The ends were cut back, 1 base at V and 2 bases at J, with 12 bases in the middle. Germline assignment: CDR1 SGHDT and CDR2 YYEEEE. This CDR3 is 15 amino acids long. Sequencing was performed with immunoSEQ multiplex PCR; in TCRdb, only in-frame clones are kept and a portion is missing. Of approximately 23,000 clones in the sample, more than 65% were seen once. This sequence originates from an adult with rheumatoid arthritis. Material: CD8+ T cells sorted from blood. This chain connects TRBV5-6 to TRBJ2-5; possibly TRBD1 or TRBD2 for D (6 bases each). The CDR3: CASSLRGLLQETQYF. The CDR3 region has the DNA TGTGCCAGCAGCTTGCGGGGGCTTTTACAAGAGACCCAGTACTTC.